This T cell receptor beta chain was retrieved from a study of cytomegalovirus exposure and HLA in healthy donors. A word on this clone: Its matching antigen is unknown.

PCR employed 60 Vbeta and 13 Jbeta primers. Clones were sequenced by immunoSEQ multiplex PCR, and TCRdb holds only the in-frame ones, with some missing. Of 90,000 to 140,000 clones listed, 69% were seen once; the top ten hold 3% to 3.5%. General study points: From TCR beta sequences, most subjects' HLA-A and HLA-B alleles were reportedly predicted accurately. Compared with the approximately 680-donor mean, an Asian-associated ancestry cluster reportedly had fewer N-insertions, according to a later analysis.

The germline V gene encodes CDR1 MNHEY and CDR2 SVGAGI. The CDR3 is 14 amino acids. The J segment lost 4 bases and the V segment lost 5 bases, leaving 5 bases of the junction unmatched. The sample consisted of PBMCs. The sequence came from a man aged 25-40 years in good health and CMV-seronegative. The V call is TRBV6-5, the J call TRBJ2-1; TRBD1 agrees at 7 bases. The CDR3 DNA is TGTGCCAGCAGTCCGGGACAGCTTTACAATGAGCAGTTCTTC. Amino acid sequence: CASSPGQLYNEQFF.